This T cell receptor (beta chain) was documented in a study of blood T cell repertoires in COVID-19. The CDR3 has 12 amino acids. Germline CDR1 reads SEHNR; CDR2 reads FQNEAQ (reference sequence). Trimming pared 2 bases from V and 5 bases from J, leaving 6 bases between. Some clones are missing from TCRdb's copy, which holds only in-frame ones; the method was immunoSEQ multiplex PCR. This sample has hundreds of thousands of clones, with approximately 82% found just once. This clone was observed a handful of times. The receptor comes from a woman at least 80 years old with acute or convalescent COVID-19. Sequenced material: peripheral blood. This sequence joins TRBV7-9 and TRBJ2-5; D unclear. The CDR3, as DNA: TGTGCCAGCAGCTTACTCGAGGAGACCCAGTACTTC. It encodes CASSLLEETQYF.